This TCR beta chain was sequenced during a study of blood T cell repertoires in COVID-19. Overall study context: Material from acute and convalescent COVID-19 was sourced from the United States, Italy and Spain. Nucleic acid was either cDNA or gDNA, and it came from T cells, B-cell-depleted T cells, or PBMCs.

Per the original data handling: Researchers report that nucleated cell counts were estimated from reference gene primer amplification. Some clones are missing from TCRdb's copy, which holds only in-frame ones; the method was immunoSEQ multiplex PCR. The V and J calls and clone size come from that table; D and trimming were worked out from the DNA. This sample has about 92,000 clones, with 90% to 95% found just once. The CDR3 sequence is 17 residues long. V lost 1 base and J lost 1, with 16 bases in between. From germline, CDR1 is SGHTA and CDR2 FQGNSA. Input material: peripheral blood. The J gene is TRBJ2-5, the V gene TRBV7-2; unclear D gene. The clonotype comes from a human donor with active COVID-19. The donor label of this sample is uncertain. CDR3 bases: TGTGCCAGCAGCTTAGTGGGCCTTCCCCCTTCCCAAGAGACCCAGTACTTC. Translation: CASSLVGLPPSQETQYF.